The 21 T cell receptor beta chains presented below share a single source sample, sequenced in a study of Ad26.COV2.S vaccination and SARS-CoV-2 variants. Data came from immunoSEQ multiplex PCR; TCRdb stores just in-frame clones and leaves some out. The sample holds around 270,000 clones, about 83% seen once. Documented treatment: about 20 received Ad26.COV2.S at low or high dose, single or two shots; roughly 5 received placebo; per-sample allocation not given. The samples date from day 63 after the first vaccine or placebo injection. The sample was peripheral blood, taken in a trial of Ad26.COV2.S vaccine versus placebo. These receptors were collected from a person between 18 and 60 years old who received the Ad26.COV2.S COVID-19 vaccine or a placebo.

This chain uses TRBV18 with TRBJ1-3; D gene uncertain. The V gene lost 2 bases and the J gene lost 0 bases, with 8 bases spanning the gap. The CDR3 has 15 residues. Germline assignment: CDR1 KGHSH and CDR2 LQKENI. CDR3 in DNA: TGTGCCAGCTCACCATACTCTTTCTCTGGAAACACCATATATTTT. This codes for CASSPYSFSGNTIYF.

The gene calls are TRBV6-5 and TRBJ2-1; D might be TRBD1 or TRBD2, each matching 5 bases. CDR1 and CDR2 from the germline V gene are MNHEY and SVGAGI. This CDR3 contains 11 residues. The germline V and J ends were trimmed by 10 bases and 3 bases, with 7 bases remaining between them. The CDR3 nucleotides read TGTGCCACAGGGAGCTACAATGAGCAGTTCTTC. Translating gives CATGSYNEQFF.

This clone was picked up one time. The J gene is TRBJ1-4, the V gene TRBV6-5; D uncertain. Germline V gene data show CDR1 as MNHEY and CDR2 as SVGAGI. This CDR3 contains 15 residues. Between the trimmed V and J ends, which lost 2 bases and 4 bases, there was a span of 11 bases. CDR3 residues: CASSYGPGNNEKLFF. The CDR3, as DNA: TGTGCCAGCAGTTACGGTCCGGGGAATAATGAAAAACTGTTTTTT.

V usage is TRBV7-9 and J usage is TRBJ2-3; 8 nucleotides agree with TRBD2. CDR3 size: 16 residues. Germline values: CDR1 SEHNR, CDR2 FQNEAQ (reference sequence). The V gene end was trimmed by 2 bases and the J gene end by 2 bases; junction bases not matched to a gene: 6. The CDR3 reads CASSLLSSGSTDTQYF. Here the CDR3 DNA reads TGTGCCAGCAGCTTACTCTCTAGCGGGTCCACAGATACGCAGTATTTT.

The chain carries TRBV7-2 and TRBJ2-3; 12 nucleotides line up with TRBD2. This CDR3 comprises 15 residues. The trim removed 5 bases at V and 5 bases at J, leaving 5 bases unmatched. Germline lookup yields CDR1 SGHTA and CDR2 FQGNSA. CDR3 sequence reads: CASSPSGGVGDTQYF. CDR3 DNA sequence: TGTGCCAGCAGCCCTAGCGGGGGGGTGGGAGATACGCAGTATTTT.

The chain combines TRBV2 with TRBJ1-5; the D is unclear. Germline V gene lookup returns CDR1 SNHLY and CDR2 FYNNEI. The V and J ends lost 1 base and 1 base respectively, with 8 bases between them. There are 15 residues in the CDR3. This CDR3 is CASSEGRASNQPQHF. In nucleotides, the CDR3 is TGTGCCAGCAGTGAAGGCCGGGCCAGCAATCAGCCCCAGCATTTT.

Comments on this clone: This same CDR3 is encoded by further DNA sequences in the sample. The rearrangement links TRBV11-1 to TRBJ1-2; tentatively, D is TRBD1 (5 bases). CDR1 and CDR2 from the germline V gene are SGHAT and FQDESV (reference sequence). Between the trimmed V and J ends, which lost 1 base and 8 bases, there was a span of 8 bases. This CDR3 has 12 amino acids. The CDR3 DNA is TGTGCCAGCAGCTTAGAGGGGCGAGGCTACACCTTC. This gives the protein CASSLEGRGYTF. Using reference TRBV11-1 and TRBJ1-2 for the parts outside the CDR3, the full variable domain is EAEVAQSPRYKITEKSQAVAFWCDPISGHATLYWYRQILGQGPELLVQFQDESVVDDSQLPKDRFSAERLKGVDSTLKIQPAELGDSAMYLCASSLEGRGYTFGSGTRLTVV.

The chain uses TRBV2 and TRBJ1-2; D perhaps matches TRBD1 (5 bases). Germline CDR1 is SNHLY and CDR2 is FYNNEI. The CDR3 is 11 residues long. Trimming stripped 10 bases from V and 7 bases from J, with 13 bases between. CDR3 sequence: CATRGWGGYTF. CDR3 nucleotide sequence: TGTGCCACCCGGGGGTGGGGTGGCTACACCTTC.

The chain uses TRBV19 and TRBJ2-7; 8 positions match TRBD2. The V gene's germline CDR1 is LNHDA and CDR2 SQIVND (reference sequence). The trim removed 6 bases at V and 3 bases at J, leaving 10 bases unmatched. The CDR3 consists of 15 residues. The CDR3 DNA follows: TGTGCCAGTAGCCGACTCTCGGGGGGGAGCTACGAGCAGTACTTC. Translation: CASSRLSGGSYEQYF. The full variable domain, rest sourced from reference TRBV19 and TRBJ2-7, is DGGITQSPKYLFRKEGQNVTLSCEQNLNHDAMYWYRQDPGQGLRLIYYSQIVNDFQKGDIAEGYSVSREKKESFPLTVTSAQKNPTAFYLCASSRLSGGSYEQYFGPGTRLTVT.

This clone came up once. The rearrangement uses TRBV6-6 and TRBJ2-3; 9 bases are a match to TRBD1. V lost 7 bases, J lost 4 bases, and 6 bases stayed unmatched. This CDR3 comprises 14 residues. The germline V gene encodes CDR1 MNHNY and CDR2 SVGAGI (reference sequence). CDR3 region: CASKQGAPADTQYF. The CDR3 DNA sequence: TGTGCCAGCAAACAGGGGGCGCCTGCAGATACGCAGTATTTT.

CDR3 sequence reads: CASSSTPGGSEAFF. DNA of the CDR3: TGTGCCAGCAGCTCGACCCCGGGGGGCAGTGAAGCTTTCTTT. The gene calls are TRBV7-9 and TRBJ1-1; TRBD1 is a possible D gene (6 bases). Trimming removed 4 bases at V and 7 bases at J, with 16 bases between. The CDR3 has 14 amino acids. CDR1 and CDR2 (germline): SEHNR, FQNEAQ (reference sequence).

The chain joins TRBV9 to TRBJ1-1; D is unresolved. Trimming took off 4 bases at V and 1 base at J, with 11 bases between the two ends. There are 14 residues in the CDR3. In germline, CDR1 is SGDLS, CDR2 YYNGEE. The CDR3 DNA reads as TGTGCCAGCAGCCTAAGTGGTGGGAACACTGAAGCTTTCTTT. Translating gives CASSLSGGNTEAFF.

This rearrangement joins TRBV4-1 to TRBJ1-2; D gene uncertain. The germline V and J ends were trimmed by 3 bases and 2 bases, with 25 bases remaining between them. The CDR3 covers 19 residues. CDR1 MGHRA and CDR2 YSYEKL come from the germline V gene. The CDR3 protein is CASSQPQRVGRGLNYGYTF. The CDR3 nucleotides are TGCGCCAGCAGCCAGCCTCAAAGGGTAGGGAGAGGGCTGAACTATGGCTACACCTTC.

V and J are TRBV30 and TRBJ1-1; 12 bases match TRBD1. CDR1 is GTSNPN, CDR2 SVGIG, per germline (reference sequence). The CDR3 extends over 14 amino acids. V lost 3 bases, J lost 6 bases, and 5 bases stayed unmatched. The CDR3 sequence is CAWSQGQGAAEAFF. In DNA form, the CDR3 reads TGTGCCTGGAGCCAGGGACAGGGGGCCGCTGAAGCTTTCTTT.

The CDR3 protein is CASSLASSGYTF. The CDR3 DNA reads as TGTGCCAGCAGCTTAGCTTCATCTGGCTACACCTTC. The rearrangement links TRBV11-2 to TRBJ1-2; D call uncertain. The V end lost 1 base, the J end lost 7 bases, and 7 bases lay between the germline ends. The CDR3 sequence is 12 residues long. The V gene's germline CDR1 is SGHAT and CDR2 FQNNGV. Together with reference TRBV11-2 and TRBJ1-2, the CDR3 gives the full variable domain: EAGVAQSPRYKIIEKRQSVAFWCNPISGHATLYWYQQILGQGPKLLIQFQNNGVVDDSQLPKDRFSAERLKGVDSTLKIQPAKLEDSAVYLCASSLASSGYTFGSGTRLTVV.

The V and J genes are TRBV10-3 and TRBJ1-3; TRBD1 agrees at 8 bases. The CDR3 is made up of 13 amino acids. In germline, CDR1 is ENHRY, CDR2 SYGVKD. The trim removed 10 bases at V and 2 bases at J, leaving 4 bases unmatched. CDR3: CASEQGAGNTIYF. Written as DNA, the CDR3 is TGTGCCAGCGAACAGGGGGCTGGAAACACCATATATTTT.

The V and J genes are TRBV7-9 and TRBJ2-7, with 7 bases lining up with TRBD1. The J segment lost 5 bases and the V segment lost 4 bases, leaving 17 bases of the junction unmatched. The CDR3 covers 17 residues. Germline V CDR1 and CDR2: SEHNR, FQNEAQ (reference sequence). Here the CDR3 DNA reads TGTGCCAGCAGCTCGACCCTGGACAGGCAGGGCATCGACGAGCAGTACGTC. Amino acid sequence: CASSSTLDRQGIDEQYV.

This sequence joins TRBV6-5 and TRBJ2-1, with D hard to call. The CDR3 is 15 residues long. With 8 bases removed from V and 0 bases from J, the gap between germline ends came to 14 bases. Germline loops: CDR1 MNHEY, CDR2 SVGAGI. CDR3 nucleotides: TGTGCCAGCCGTTCCCATTCTAGCTCCTACAATGAGCAGTTCTTC. Its protein product is CASRSHSSSYNEQFF.

The chain has TRBV11-3 and TRBJ2-6; 11 nucleotides align to TRBD2. CDR1 and CDR2 from the germline V gene are SGHNT and YENEEA. Germline trimming cut 0 bases from V and 1 base from J; bases unmatched to any gene: 17. The CDR3 contains 23 residues. The CDR3 region has the DNA TGTGCCAGCAGCTTAGAATCTCCTGTTTTGGGACTAGCGGATTTATCTGGGGCCAACGTCCTGACTTTC. It codes for CASSLESPVLGLADLSGANVLTF.

V is TRBV6-4 and J is TRBJ2-2, with no clear D. V was trimmed by 3 bases and J by 1 base, leaving 6 bases between them. The germline V gene encodes CDR1 MRHNA and CDR2 SNTAGT. CDR3 length: 14 amino acids. CDR3 loop: CASSERVNTGELFF. CDR3 nucleotides: TGTGCCAGCAGTGAAAGGGTGAACACCGGGGAGCTGTTTTTT.

The rearrangement joins TRBV7-3 to TRBJ1-1; D unresolved. The CDR3 runs 15 residues. Germline V gene sequence: CDR1 SGHTA, CDR2 FQGTGA. The V and J ends lost 2 bases and 0 bases respectively, with 10 bases between them. The CDR3 nucleotides are TGTGCCAGCAGCTTATTTTGTTGCATGAACACTGAAGCTTTCTTT. It yields the protein CASSLFCCMNTEAFF. Based on the CDR3 plus reference TRBV7-3 and TRBJ1-1, the full variable domain is GAGVSQTPSNKVTEKGKYVELRCDPISGHTALYWYRQSLGQGPEFLIYFQGTGAADDSGLPNDRFFAVRPEGSVSTLKIQRTERGDSAVYLCASSLFCCMNTEAFFGQGTRLTVV.